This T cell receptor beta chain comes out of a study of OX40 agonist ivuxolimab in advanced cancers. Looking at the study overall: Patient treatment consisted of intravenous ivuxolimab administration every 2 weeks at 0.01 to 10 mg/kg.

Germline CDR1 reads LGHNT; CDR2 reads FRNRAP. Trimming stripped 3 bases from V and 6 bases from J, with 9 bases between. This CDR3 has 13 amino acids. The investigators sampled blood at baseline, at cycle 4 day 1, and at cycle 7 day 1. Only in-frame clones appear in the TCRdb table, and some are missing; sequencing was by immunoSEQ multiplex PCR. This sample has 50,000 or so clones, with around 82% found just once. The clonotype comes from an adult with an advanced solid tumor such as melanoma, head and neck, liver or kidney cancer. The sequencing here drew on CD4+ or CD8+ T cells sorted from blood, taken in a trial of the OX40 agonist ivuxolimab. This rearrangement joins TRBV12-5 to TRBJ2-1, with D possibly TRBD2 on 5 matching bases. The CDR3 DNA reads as TGTGCTAGTGGTTTTGTCGCGGGCAATGAGCAGTTCTTC. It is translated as CASGFVAGNEQFF. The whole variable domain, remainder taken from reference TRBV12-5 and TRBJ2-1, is DARVTQTPRHKVTEMGQEVTMRCQPILGHNTVFWYRQTMMQGLELLAYFRNRAPLDDSGMPKDRFSAEMPDATLATLKIQPSEPRDSAVYFCASGFVAGNEQFFGPGTRLTVL.